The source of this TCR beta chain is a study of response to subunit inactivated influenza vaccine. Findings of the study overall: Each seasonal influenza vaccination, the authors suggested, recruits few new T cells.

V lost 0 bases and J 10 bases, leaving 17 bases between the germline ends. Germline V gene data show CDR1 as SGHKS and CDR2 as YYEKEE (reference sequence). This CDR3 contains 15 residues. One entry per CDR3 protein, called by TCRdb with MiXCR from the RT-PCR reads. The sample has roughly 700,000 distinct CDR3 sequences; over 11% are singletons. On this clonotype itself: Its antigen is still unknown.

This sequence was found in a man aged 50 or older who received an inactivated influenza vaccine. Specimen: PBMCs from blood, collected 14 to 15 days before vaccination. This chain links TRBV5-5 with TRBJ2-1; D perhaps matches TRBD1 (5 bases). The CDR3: CASSLDGWGTREQFF. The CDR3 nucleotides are TGTGCCAGCAGCTTGGACGGGTGGGGCACGCGGGAGCAGTTCTTC.